The entry below gives a single T cell receptor beta chain sequence along with its context. This clonotype showed up just once. Its antigen is not yet known. Nothing much larger sits one base from this clone, and base qualities are not available. A single read counts as weak evidence. The sample's treatment or condition label is to be understood as: in vitro stimulation with specific CMV peptide epitopes to enrich CMV-specific T cells. This entry belongs to a study of T cell repertoires in cytomegalovirus infection (dated by TCRdb to between 2019 and 2020). About the full investigation: The peptide stimulations were aimed at well-studied HLA-B-restricted epitopes as well as recently identified HLA-C-restricted CMV epitopes, whose presentation resists viral immunomodulation. Donor HLA type was relevant to the analysis, as public TCR beta signatures indicated carriage of CMV infection together with the matching HLA type. What the work shows at the level of the full study, not this receptor alone: Cumulative frequency of public TCR beta family members discriminated carriers of CMV infection plus the relevant HLA type in this cohort and an independent approximately 370-donor cohort. The ex vivo response was dominated by HLA-C-restricted CMV-specific TCR beta clonotypes, which also provided the single most frequent clonotype in two of eight donors.

The run used an Illumina HiSeq 1500. The public reads were run again by TCRdb, first through fastp at Q25 and then through MiXCR, and only productive beta chains were kept. Rows are unified per CDR3 protein, each entry keeping the most common DNA and genes. This sample holds approximately 1,000,000 distinct CDR3 sequences; 31% were observed only once. Jointly, the top ten make up over 10% of the sample. Taken from cysteine to phenylalanine, the CDR3 has 14 residues. Just CDR3 DNA is preserved here, 42 bases in frame from base 1. V drops 1 base and J drops 7 bases, leaving 11 bases in between. Via the germline V gene, CDR1 is MGHRA and CDR2 YSYEKL.

The starting material was cultured CD8+ T cells from PBMCs, obtained from culture after CMV antigen stimulation. The chain is assembled from TRBV4-1 and TRBJ1-5, with no confident D gene call. The receptor was derived from a human donor in good health (CMV status not recorded). Some clones in this sample may be carry-over from other donors' samples. Here the CDR3 is given as CASSQAQVVQPQHF. The sequenced DNA: TGCGCCAGCAGCCAAGCCCAGGTCGTCCAGCCCCAGCATTTT.